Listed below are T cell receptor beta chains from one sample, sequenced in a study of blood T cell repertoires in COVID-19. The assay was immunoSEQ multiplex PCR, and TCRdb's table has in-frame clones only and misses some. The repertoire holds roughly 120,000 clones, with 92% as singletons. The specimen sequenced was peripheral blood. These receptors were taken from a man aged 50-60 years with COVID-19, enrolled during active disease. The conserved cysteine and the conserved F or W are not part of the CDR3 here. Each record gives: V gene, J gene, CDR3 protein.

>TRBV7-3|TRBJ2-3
ASSLLGTDTQY
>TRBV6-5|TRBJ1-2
ASSPGDRVGGYT
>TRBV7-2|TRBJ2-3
ASSPSYGTDTQY
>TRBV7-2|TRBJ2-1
ASSLRPLGTSGRANEQF
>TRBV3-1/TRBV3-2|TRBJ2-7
ASSQAPGRTYEQY
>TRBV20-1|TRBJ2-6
SASMSSGANVLT
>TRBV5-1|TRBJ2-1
ASSYGQESRRGEQF
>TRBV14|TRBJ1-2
ASSQVATDYGYT
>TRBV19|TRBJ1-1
ASRIQGNTEAF
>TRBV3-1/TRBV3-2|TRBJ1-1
ASSRGGEAF
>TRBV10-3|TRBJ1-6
AISVTGTDNSPLH
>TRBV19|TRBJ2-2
ASTPTGGSNTGELF
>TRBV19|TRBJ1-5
ASSTGTGGVKGNQPQH
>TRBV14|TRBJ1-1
ASSPKTVSNTEAF
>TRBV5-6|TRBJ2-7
ASSGSGSFNEQY
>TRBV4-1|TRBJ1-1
ASSPPDRVNTEAF
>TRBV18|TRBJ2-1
ASSLAGVGGNEQF
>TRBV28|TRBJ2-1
ASRKSGPYYNEQF
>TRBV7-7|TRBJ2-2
ASSLTGRAGGELF
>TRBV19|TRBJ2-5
ASSIGSEQETQY
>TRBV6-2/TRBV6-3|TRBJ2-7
ASSFGAEQY
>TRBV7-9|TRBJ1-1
ASSRGQHGNTEAF
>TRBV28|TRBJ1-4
ASSLGGNNEKLF
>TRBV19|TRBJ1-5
ASSLKSDRAHQPQH
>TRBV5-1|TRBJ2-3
ASSPGQGALDDTQY
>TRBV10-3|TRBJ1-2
AISGTGFNYGYT
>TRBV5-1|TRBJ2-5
ASSLRGSGQETQY
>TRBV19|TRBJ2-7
ASSPGQATYEQY
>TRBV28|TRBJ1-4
ASTRGGPSNEKLF
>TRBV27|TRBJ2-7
ATPLEGRGGEQY
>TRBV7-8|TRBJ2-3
ASFPRAGITDTQY
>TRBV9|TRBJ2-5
ASSASGTGRETQY
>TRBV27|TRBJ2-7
ASSSLGGSYEQY
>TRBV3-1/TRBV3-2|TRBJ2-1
ASSPYEQGLANEQF
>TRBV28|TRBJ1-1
ASSFRARGTEAF
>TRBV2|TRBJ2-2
ASNERTSGTGELF
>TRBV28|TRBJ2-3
ASAEPSGRAVDTQY
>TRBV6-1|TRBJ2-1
ASSDRRGGQF
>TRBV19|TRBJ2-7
ASSPTGTYEQY
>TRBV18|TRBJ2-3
ASSRIGDRGTDTQY
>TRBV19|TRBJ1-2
APTGGNGYT
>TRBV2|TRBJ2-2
ASSELEGNTGELF
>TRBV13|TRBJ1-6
ASSLGRYNSPLH
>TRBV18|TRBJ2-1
ASSPWEGAYNEQF
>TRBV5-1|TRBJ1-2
ASSQKNTGTLVYGYT
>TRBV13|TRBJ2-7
ASSRRWTGLDEQY
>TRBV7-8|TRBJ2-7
ASSPGLAGGQSYEQY